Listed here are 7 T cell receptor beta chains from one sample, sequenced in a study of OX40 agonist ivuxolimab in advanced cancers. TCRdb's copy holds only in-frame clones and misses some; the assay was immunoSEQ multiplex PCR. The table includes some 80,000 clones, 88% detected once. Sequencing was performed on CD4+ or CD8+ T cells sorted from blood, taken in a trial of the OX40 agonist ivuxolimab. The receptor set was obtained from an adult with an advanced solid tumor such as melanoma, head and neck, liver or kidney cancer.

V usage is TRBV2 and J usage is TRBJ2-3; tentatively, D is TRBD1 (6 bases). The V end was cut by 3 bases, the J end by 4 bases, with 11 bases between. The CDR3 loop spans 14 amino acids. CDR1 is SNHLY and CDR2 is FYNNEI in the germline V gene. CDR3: CASSENRAADTQYF. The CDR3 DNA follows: TGTGCCAGCAGTGAGAACAGGGCAGCAGATACGCAGTATTTT.

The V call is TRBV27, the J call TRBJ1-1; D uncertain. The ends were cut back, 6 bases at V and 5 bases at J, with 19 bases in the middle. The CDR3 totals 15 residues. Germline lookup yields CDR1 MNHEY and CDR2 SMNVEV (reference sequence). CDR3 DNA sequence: TGTGCCAGCAGATCCGAAGGGCAGGCGAGAACTGAAGCTTTCTTT. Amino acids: CASRSEGQARTEAFF.

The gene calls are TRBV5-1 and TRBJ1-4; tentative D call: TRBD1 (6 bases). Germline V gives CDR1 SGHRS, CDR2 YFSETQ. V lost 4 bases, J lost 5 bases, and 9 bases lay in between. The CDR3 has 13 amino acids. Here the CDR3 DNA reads TGCGCCAGCAGCACAGGGAGGAATGAAAAACTGTTTTTT. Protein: CASSTGRNEKLFF.

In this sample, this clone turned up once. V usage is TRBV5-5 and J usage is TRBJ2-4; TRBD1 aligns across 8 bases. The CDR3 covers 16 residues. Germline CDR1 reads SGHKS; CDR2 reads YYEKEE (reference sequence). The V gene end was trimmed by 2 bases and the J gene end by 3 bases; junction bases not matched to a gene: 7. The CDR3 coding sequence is TGTGCCAGCAGCTTTCCGACAGGGGCGGGCAAAAACATTCAGTACTTC. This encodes CASSFPTGAGKNIQYF. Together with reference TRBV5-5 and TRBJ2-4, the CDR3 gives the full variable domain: DAGVTQSPTHLIKTRGQQVTLRCSPISGHKSVSWYQQVLGQGPQFIFQYYEKEERGRGNFPDRFSARQFPNYSSELNVNALLLGDSALYLCASSFPTGAGKNIQYFGAGTRLSVL.

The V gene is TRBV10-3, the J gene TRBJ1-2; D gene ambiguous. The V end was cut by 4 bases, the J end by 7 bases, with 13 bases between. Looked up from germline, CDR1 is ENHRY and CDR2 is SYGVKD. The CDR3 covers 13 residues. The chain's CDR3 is CAISGTGSRGYTF. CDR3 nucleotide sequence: TGTGCCATCAGTGGGACCGGCTCGCGTGGCTACACCTTC.

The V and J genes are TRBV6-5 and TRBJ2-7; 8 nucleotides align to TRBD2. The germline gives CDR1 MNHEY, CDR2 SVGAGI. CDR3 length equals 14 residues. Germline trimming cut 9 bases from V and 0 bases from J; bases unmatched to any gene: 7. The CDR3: CASWTGTSSYEQYF. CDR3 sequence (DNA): TGTGCCAGTTGGACCGGGACTAGCTCCTACGAGCAGTACTTC.

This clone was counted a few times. The CDR3 coding sequence is TGCGCCAGCAGCCGGCACCGGGGACAGGGTAATCAGCCCCAGCATTTT. This codes for CASSRHRGQGNQPQHF. This rearrangement joins TRBV4-3 to TRBJ1-5; TRBD1 matches at 9 bases. Germline trimming cut 4 bases from V and 4 bases from J; bases unmatched to any gene: 8. The CDR3 totals 16 residues. Per the germline V gene, CDR1 is LGHNA and CDR2 is YSLEER.